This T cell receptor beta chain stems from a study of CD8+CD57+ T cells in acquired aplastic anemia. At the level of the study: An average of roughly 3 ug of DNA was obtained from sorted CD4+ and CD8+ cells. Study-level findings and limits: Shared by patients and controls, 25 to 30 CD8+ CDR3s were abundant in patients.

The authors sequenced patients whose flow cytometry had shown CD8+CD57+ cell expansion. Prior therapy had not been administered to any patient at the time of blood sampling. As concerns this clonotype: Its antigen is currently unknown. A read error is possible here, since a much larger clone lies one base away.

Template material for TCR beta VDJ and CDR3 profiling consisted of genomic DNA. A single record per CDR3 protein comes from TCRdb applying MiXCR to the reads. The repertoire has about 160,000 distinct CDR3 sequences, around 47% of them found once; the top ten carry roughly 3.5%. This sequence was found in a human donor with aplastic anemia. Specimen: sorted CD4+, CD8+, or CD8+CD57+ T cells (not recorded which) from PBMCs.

CDR3 region: CPSRVNTAGNTIYF. CDR3 nucleotides: TGTCCCAGCAGGGTTAACACGGCGGGAAACACCATATATTTT. V usage is TRBV11-2 and J usage is TRBJ1-3, with TRBD1 as a possible D gene (5 bases). This CDR3 has 14 residues. In germline, CDR1 is SGHAT, CDR2 FQNNGV. The whole variable domain, remainder taken from reference TRBV11-2 and TRBJ1-3, is EAGVAQSPRYKIIEKRQSVAFWCNPISGHATLYWYQQILGQGPKLLIQFQNNGVVDDSQLPKDRFSAERLKGVDSTLKIQPAKLEDSAVYLCPSRVNTAGNTIYFGEGSWLTVV.